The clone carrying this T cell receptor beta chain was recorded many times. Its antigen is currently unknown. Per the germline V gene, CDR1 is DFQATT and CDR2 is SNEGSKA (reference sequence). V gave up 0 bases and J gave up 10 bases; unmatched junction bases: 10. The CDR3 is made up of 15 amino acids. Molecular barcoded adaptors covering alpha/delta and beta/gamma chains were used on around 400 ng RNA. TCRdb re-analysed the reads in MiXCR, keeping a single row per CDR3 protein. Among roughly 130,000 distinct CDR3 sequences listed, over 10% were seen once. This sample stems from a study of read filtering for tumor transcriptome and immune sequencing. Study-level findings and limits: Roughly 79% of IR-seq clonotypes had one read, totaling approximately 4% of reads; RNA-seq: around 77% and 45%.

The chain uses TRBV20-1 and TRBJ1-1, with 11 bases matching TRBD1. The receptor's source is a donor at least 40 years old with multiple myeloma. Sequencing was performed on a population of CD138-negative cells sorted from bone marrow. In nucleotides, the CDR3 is TGCAGTGCTAGAGATCAGGGGACAGGGGGGAAAGGAGCTTTCTTT. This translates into CSARDQGTGGKGAFF.